This is a list of T cell receptor beta chains from one sample in a study of cytomegalovirus exposure and HLA in healthy donors. The repertoire was sequenced with immunoSEQ multiplex PCR; TCRdb's copy has only in-frame clones and lacks some. The repertoire holds 95,000 to 130,000 clones, with around 74% as singletons. Sample: PBMCs. Every receptor here comes from a woman aged 18-30 years in good health and CMV-seronegative. Both conserved end residues are part of each CDR3. A D gene is named only where the DNA matches it firmly. The size entry is marked missing in some rows and otherwise reads once, few, many or a size class.

few TRBJ1-2 TRBV7-9 . TGTGCCAGCAGCTTAGCCTCACAGACCGCTAACTATGGCTACACCTTC CASSLASQTANYGYTF
. TRBJ1-1 TRBV6-1 TRBD1 TGTGCCAGCAGTGAGGACAGGGGATTGAACACTGAAGCTTTCTTT CASSEDRGLNTEAFF
. TRBJ2-7 TRBV5-8 . TGTGCCAGCAGCTTTGTATCCTACGAGCAGTACTTC CASSFVSYEQYF
. TRBJ1-5 TRBV7-9 . TGTGCCAGCAGCTTAGAAGGGGTAGGACAGCCCCAGCATTTT CASSLEGVGQPQHF
once TRBJ1-1 TRBV5-1 TRBD1 TGCGCCAGCAGCTTGGGGCTTGGGACAGGGGTTGCTGAAGCTTTCTTT CASSLGLGTGVAEAFF
few TRBJ1-3 TRBV6-1 . TGTGCCAGCAGTGAATACAGGGCCTCTGGAAACACCATATATTTT CASSEYRASGNTIYF
few TRBJ2-7 TRBV5-1 TRBD2 TGCGCCAGCACCTCTACTAGCGGGGCGCGTGAGCAGTACTTC CASTSTSGAREQYF
. TRBJ1-5 TRBV28 . TGTGCCAGCAGTTTAGCGGGGACTAGCAATCAGCCCCAGCATTTT CASSLAGTSNQPQHF
. TRBJ2-5 TRBV7-3 . TGTGCCAGCAGCTTTGGCAGCCAAGAGACCCAGTACTTC CASSFGSQETQYF
. TRBJ1-2 TRBV6-1 TRBD1 TGTGCCAGCAGTGAGGAGACAGGGGGGATCTATGGCTACACCTTC CASSEETGGIYGYTF
. TRBJ2-5 TRBV9 . TGTGCCAGCAGCGTAGGTGGGGGCCGACAAGAGACCCAGTACTTC CASSVGGGRQETQYF
. TRBJ2-7 TRBV10-3 . TGTGCCATCAGTGAGTCGAGCTTGGTCGGGGACGAGCAGTACTTC CAISESSLVGDEQYF
. TRBJ1-1 TRBV18 . TGTGCCAGCTCCACAGCTGACACTGAAGCTTTCTTT CASSTADTEAFF
. TRBJ1-6 TRBV25-1 . TGTGCCAGCAAAGGTTGGGAGGGGTGGGATAATTCACCCCTCCACTTT CASKGWEGWDNSPLHF
. TRBJ2-2 TRBV28 . TGTGCCAGCAGTTTCTACAGGGATCCGAACACCGGGGAGCTGTTTTTT CASSFYRDPNTGELFF
few TRBJ2-3 TRBV7-2 TRBD1 TGTGCCAGCAGCTTCAACAGGGGGCCCAGCACAGATACGCAGTATTTT CASSFNRGPSTDTQYF
. TRBJ2-7 TRBV27 TRBD1 TGTGCCAGCAGTTTGGACAGGGGGGCCTCTTACGAGCAGTACTTC CASSLDRGASYEQYF
. TRBJ1-5 TRBV7-2 . TGTGCCAGCAGCTTAAAACCAACAAGCAATCAGCCCCAGCATTTT CASSLKPTSNQPQHF
. TRBJ2-3 TRBV28 . TGTGCCAGCAGTTTTCGTACCGGGGATGATACGCAGTATTTT CASSFRTGDDTQYF
. TRBJ1-1 TRBV6-5 TRBD1 TGTGCCAGCAGTAACACAGGGGGCACTGAAGCTTTCTTT CASSNTGGTEAFF
. TRBJ1-1 TRBV11-3 . TGTGCCAGCAGCTCCGGACAGAACACTGAAGCTTTCTTT CASSSGQNTEAFF
. TRBJ1-1 TRBV5-1 . TGCGCCAGCAGCTTTGAGTTGGGGGGGAACACTGAAGCTTTCTTT CASSFELGGNTEAFF
once TRBJ2-2 TRBV15 . TGTGCCACCAGCAGAGAAGCTACCGGGGAGCTGTTTTTT CATSREATGELFF
. TRBJ2-7 TRBV5-6 . TGTGCCAGCAGCGGCGGGGCCAGGGATTGGAGTTACGAGCAGTACTTC CASSGGARDWSYEQYF
. TRBJ2-1 TRBV30 . TGTGCCTGGAGCCCTGAGGGCGGGGTCTACTACAATGAGCAGTTCTTC CAWSPEGGVYYNEQFF
. TRBJ2-1 TRBV30 . TGTGCCTGGGAACTAGCATCCCTGTCCGAAACCAGAAATGAGCAGTTCTTC CAWELASLSETRNEQFF
. TRBJ2-7 TRBV6-5 TRBD1 TGTGCCAGCAGGGCGGACAGGGGAGGGGAGCAGTACTTC CASRADRGGEQYF
. TRBJ1-1 TRBV19 . TGTGCCAGTAGGCCCAGGGCTGGGAACACTGAAGCTTTCTTT CASRPRAGNTEAFF
. TRBJ2-1 TRBV10-2 TRBD2 TGCGCCAGCAGTGTGAGCGGGGGGACCCCATACAATGAGCAGTTCTTC CASSVSGGTPYNEQFF
. TRBJ2-7 TRBV5-6 TRBD1 TGTGCCAGCAGCTCGGACAGGTCCTACGAGCAGTACTTC CASSSDRSYEQYF
few TRBJ1-2 TRBV6-1 TRBD1 TGTAAAGGGGGACAGGGGACATATGGCTACACCTTC CKGGQGTYGYTF
. TRBJ1-3 TRBV28 . TGTGCCAGCAGTTTATGGAGGGTTGGAAACACCATATATTTT CASSLWRVGNTIYF
. TRBJ1-6 TRBV6-1 . TGTGCCAGCAGTGTGCGGACAGCTAATTCACCCCTCCACTTT CASSVRTANSPLHF
. TRBJ1-3 TRBV9 . TGTGCCAGCAGCGGACTGATCTCTGGAAACACCATATATTTT CASSGLISGNTIYF
. TRBJ1-6 TRBV5-6 . TGTGCCAGCGCCCACTTCAGGGTTGATTCACCCCTCCACTTT CASAHFRVDSPLHF
. TRBJ1-1 TRBV5-1 TRBD1 TGCGCCAGCAGCCCCCGGGACAGGGGACTTTCCACTGAAGCTTTCTTT CASSPRDRGLSTEAFF
. TRBJ2-3 TRBV2 TRBD2 TGTGCGGGGAGCGGGGAGAGCACAGATACGCAGTATTTT CAGSGESTDTQYF
. TRBJ2-3 TRBV6-6 . TGTGCCAGCAGCCCGTCGGTTACGCAGTATTTT CASSPSVTQYF
. TRBJ2-7 TRBV5-8 . TGTGCCAGCAGCTGGAATTACAGGGACGAGCAGTACTTC CASSWNYRDEQYF
. TRBJ1-4 TRBV15 TRBD1 TGTGCCACCAGTCACTCCGGGACAGGGAGGGAAAAACTGTTTTTT CATSHSGTGREKLFF
. TRBJ2-7 TRBV5-4 TRBD2 TGTGCCAGCAGCTTGACGCCGACTAGCCTCTCCTACGAGCAGTACTTC CASSLTPTSLSYEQYF
. TRBJ1-1 TRBV4-1 . TGCGCCAGCAGCCAAGGTGTCTCGGGGAACACTGAAGCTTTCTTT CASSQGVSGNTEAFF
. TRBJ2-7 TRBV6-5 TRBD2 TGTGCCAGCAGTTCCCAAAGGACTAGCCAAGTCTACGAGCAGTACTTC CASSSQRTSQVYEQYF